A selection of T cell receptor beta chains follows, all from one sample in a study of blood T cell repertoires in COVID-19. TCRdb's table, derived via immunoSEQ multiplex PCR, lists solely in-frame clones and lacks some. The sample lists about 330,000 clones, around 90% occurring once. Sequenced input: PBMCs or T cells enriched from blood (not recorded which). The receptors come from a man aged 25 to 40 who had recovered from COVID-19. Both conserved end residues are part of each CDR3. D genes are given only for firm matches. Clone size is shown for a subset of rows, as once, few, many or a class of expanded clone.

size	D	J	length	V	CDR3	DNA
-	TRBD1	TRBJ2-1	14	TRBV27	CASAFHRGPNEQFF	TGTGCCAGCGCCTTCCACAGGGGCCCCAATGAGCAGTTCTTC
-	TRBD1	TRBJ2-5	15	TRBV19	CASSNRDRGLETQYF	TGTGCCAGTAGTAACCGGGACAGGGGGCTGGAGACCCAGTACTTC
-	TRBD2	TRBJ2-1	14	TRBV24-1	CATSRLADYNEQFF	TGTGCCACCAGTCGACTAGCGGACTACAATGAGCAGTTCTTC
-	-	TRBJ2-5	17	TRBV29-1	CSVGPRQGRGYQETQYF	TGCAGCGTTGGCCCACGACAGGGACGGGGGTACCAAGAGACCCAGTACTTC
-	TRBD1	TRBJ2-7	14	TRBV5-6	CASSWRQGGYEQYF	TGTGCCAGCAGCTGGCGACAGGGCGGTTACGAGCAGTACTTC
-	-	TRBJ2-5	14	TRBV9	CASSSGTLRETQYF	TGTGCCAGCAGCTCCGGGACTCTCAGGGAGACCCAGTACTTC
-	-	TRBJ1-5	15	TRBV3-1/TRBV3-2	CASSQVGGTNQPQHF	TGTGCCAGCAGCCAAGTCGGGGGGACCAATCAGCCCCAGCATTTT
-	-	TRBJ1-2	14	TRBV5-6	CASSSPGGWAGYTF	TGTGCCAGCAGCTCCCCGGGAGGGTGGGCTGGCTACACCTTC
-	TRBD1	TRBJ1-2	17	TRBV15	CATSRDKLDREVYGYTF	TGTGCCACCAGCAGAGATAAGTTGGACAGGGAGGTCTATGGCTACACCTTC
-	TRBD2	TRBJ2-3	18	TRBV28	CASSLWGSGGLTTDTQYF	TGTGCCAGCAGTTTATGGGGCAGCGGGGGCCTCACCACAGATACGCAGTATTTT
-	TRBD1	TRBJ2-1	13	TRBV7-9	CASSRDRNNEQFF	TGTGCCAGCAGCCGGGACAGGAACAATGAGCAGTTCTTC
once	-	TRBJ2-7	17	TRBV11-2	CASSSPGIIREGYEQYF	TGTGCCAGCAGCTCCCCGGGGATAATTAGAGAGGGCTACGAGCAGTACTTC
-	TRBD1	TRBJ2-5	18	TRBV9	CASSPQAATGVLGETQYF	TGTGCCAGCAGCCCGCAGGCCGCGACAGGGGTTCTAGGAGAGACCCAGTACTTC
-	-	TRBJ2-3	16	TRBV27	CASSLIRGADTDTQYF	TGTGCCAGCAGTTTAATCCGGGGGGCAGACACAGATACGCAGTATTTT